This T cell receptor beta chain originates from a study of blood T cell repertoires in COVID-19. Study background: Acute and convalescent COVID-19 specimens originated in the United States, Italy and Spain. Nucleic acid was either cDNA or gDNA, and it came from T cells, B-cell-depleted T cells, or PBMCs.

Clones were sequenced by immunoSEQ multiplex PCR, and TCRdb holds only the in-frame ones, with some missing. Here the sample spans some 120,000 clones, 55% to 70% being singletons. This clone occurred a few times. The sequenced material came from peripheral blood. The clonotype comes from a woman in her sixties or seventies with acute or convalescent COVID-19.

The CDR3: CASSQQARGQETQYF. CDR3 nucleotides: TGTGCCAGCAGCCAACAGGCCCGGGGCCAAGAGACCCAGTACTTC. V is TRBV3-1 (or the pseudogene TRBV3-2) and J is TRBJ2-5; D may be TRBD2 (5 bases). V lost 2 bases and J lost 1, with 11 bases in between. Germline CDR1 is LGHDT and CDR2 is YNNKEL (reference sequence). CDR3 length: 15 residues.